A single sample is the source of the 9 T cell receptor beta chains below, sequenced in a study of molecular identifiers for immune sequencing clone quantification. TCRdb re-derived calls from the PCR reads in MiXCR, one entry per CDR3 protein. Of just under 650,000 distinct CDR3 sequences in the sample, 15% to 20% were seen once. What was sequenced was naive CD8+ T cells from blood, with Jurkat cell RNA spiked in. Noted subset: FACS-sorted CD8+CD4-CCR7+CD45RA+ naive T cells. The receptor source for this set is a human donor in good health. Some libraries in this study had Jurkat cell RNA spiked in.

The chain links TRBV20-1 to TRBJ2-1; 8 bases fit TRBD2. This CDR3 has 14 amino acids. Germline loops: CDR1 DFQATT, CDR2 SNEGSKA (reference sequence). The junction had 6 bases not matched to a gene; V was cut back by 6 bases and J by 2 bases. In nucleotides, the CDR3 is TGCAGTGCCCGTCGGGAGGGCGCCTACAATGAGCAGTTCTTC. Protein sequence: CSARREGAYNEQFF.

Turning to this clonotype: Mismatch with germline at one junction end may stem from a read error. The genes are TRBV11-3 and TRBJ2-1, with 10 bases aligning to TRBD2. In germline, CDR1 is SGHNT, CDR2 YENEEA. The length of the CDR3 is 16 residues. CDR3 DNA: TGTGTCAGCAGCGATCCTAGCGGGAGCTCCTACAATGAGCAGTTCTTC. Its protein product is CVSSDPSGSSYNEQFF.

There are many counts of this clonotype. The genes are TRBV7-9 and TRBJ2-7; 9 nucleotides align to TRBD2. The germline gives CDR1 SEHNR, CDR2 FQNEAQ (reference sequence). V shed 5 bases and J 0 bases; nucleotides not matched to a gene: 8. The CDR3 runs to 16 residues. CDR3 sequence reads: CASSQTGGRASYEQYF. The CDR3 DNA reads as TGTGCCAGCAGCCAAACGGGCGGGAGGGCCTCCTACGAGCAGTACTTC. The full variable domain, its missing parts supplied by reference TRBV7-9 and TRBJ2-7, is DTGVSQNPRHKITKRGQNVTFRCDPISEHNRLYWYRQTLGQGPEFLTYFQNEAQLEKSRLLSDRFSAERPKGSFSTLEIQRTEQGDSAMYLCASSQTGGRASYEQYFGPGTRLTVT.

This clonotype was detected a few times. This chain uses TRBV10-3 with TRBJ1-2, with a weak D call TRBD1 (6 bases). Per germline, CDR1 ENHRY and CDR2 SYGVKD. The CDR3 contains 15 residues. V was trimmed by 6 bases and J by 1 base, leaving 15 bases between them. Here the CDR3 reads CAISDQTGYNYGYTF. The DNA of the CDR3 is TGTGCCATCAGCGATCAGACAGGCTATAACTATGGCTACACCTTC.

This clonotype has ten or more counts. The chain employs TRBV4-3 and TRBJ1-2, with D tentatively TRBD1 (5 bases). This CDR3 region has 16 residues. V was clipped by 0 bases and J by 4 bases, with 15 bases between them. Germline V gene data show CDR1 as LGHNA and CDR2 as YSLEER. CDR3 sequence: CASSQELTGDIYGYTF. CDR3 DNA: TGCGCCAGCAGCCAAGAACTTACAGGAGATATCTATGGCTACACCTTC.

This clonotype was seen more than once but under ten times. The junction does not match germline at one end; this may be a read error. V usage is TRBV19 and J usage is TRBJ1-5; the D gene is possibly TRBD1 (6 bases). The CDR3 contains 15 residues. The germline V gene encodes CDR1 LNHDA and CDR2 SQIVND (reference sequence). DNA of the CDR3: TGTGGCAGTAGTATAGGGGGACTTGGCAATCAGCCCCAGCATTTT. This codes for CGSSIGGLGNQPQHF. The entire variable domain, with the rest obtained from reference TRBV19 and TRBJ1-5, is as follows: DGGITQSPKYLFRKEGQNVTLSCEQNLNHDAMYWYRQDPGQGLRLIYYSQIVNDFQKGDIAEGYSVSREKKESFPLTVTSAQKNPTAFYLCGSSIGGLGNQPQHFGDGTRLSIL.

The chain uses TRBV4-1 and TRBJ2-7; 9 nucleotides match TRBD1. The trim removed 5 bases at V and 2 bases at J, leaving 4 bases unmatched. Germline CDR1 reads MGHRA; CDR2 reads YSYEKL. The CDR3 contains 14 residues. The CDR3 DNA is TGCGCCAGCAGCGACCGGGACAGGGCCTACGAGCAGTACTTC. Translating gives CASSDRDRAYEQYF.

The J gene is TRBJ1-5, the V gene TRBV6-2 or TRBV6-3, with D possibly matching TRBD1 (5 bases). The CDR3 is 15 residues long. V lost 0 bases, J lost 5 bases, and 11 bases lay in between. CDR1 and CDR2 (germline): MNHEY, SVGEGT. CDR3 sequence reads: CASSYSVREDQPQHF. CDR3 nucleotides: TGTGCCAGCAGTTACTCAGTCAGGGAGGATCAGCCCCAGCATTTT.

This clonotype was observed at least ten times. The CDR3 loop is CASTKVPATEAFF. As DNA, the CDR3 is TGTGCCAGCACCAAGGTTCCGGCCACTGAAGCTTTCTTT. The rearrangement links TRBV7-2 to TRBJ1-1; D unresolved. Trimming pared 7 bases from V and 4 bases from J, leaving 13 bases between. The CDR3 runs 13 residues. Germline V gives CDR1 SGHTA, CDR2 FQGNSA. The full variable domain, with the rest looked up from reference TRBV7-2 and TRBJ1-1, is GAGVSQSPSNKVTEKGKDVELRCDPISGHTALYWYRQSLGQGLEFLIYFQGNSAPDKSGLPSDRFSAERTGGSVSTLTIQRTQQEDSAVYLCASTKVPATEAFFGQGTRLTVV.